This passage covers 14 T cell receptor beta chains from one sample sequenced in a study of graft-versus-host responses after intestinal transplantation. The assay was immunoSEQ multiplex PCR, and TCRdb's table has in-frame clones only and misses some. This repertoire shows 40,000 or so clones, roughly 93% found once; its top ten account for approximately 4%. The input for sequencing was PBMCs, taken less than 750 days after intestinal transplantation. Receptors originate from a human patient who received an intestinal transplant, so some T cells may come from the graft donor.

V is TRBV11-2 and J is TRBJ2-1; possible D gene TRBD2, 5 bases. V was clipped by 6 bases and J by 1 base, with 19 bases between them. The CDR3 is made up of 17 amino acids. CDR1 SGHAT and CDR2 FQNNGV come from the germline V gene. CDR3 sequence: CASSQAPAGPSYNEQFF. The CDR3 DNA is TGTGCCAGCAGTCAAGCCCCCGCGGGCCCTTCCTACAATGAGCAGTTCTTC.

The chain recombines TRBV4-1 with TRBJ1-2; D call uncertain. This CDR3 comprises 14 residues. V was shortened by 1 base and J by 2 bases, with 8 bases between the two germline ends. From germline, CDR1 is MGHRA and CDR2 YSYEKL. The CDR3, as DNA: TGCGCCAGCAGCCAAGCCGCCGGGAACTATGGCTACACCTTC. It translates to CASSQAAGNYGYTF.

This rearrangement joins TRBV6-5 to TRBJ2-5, with D maybe TRBD1 (6 bases). The CDR3 contains 15 residues. CDR1 and CDR2 from the germline V gene are MNHEY and SVGAGI. Trimming shortened V by 5 bases and J by 5 bases, and 18 bases separated the two germline ends. CDR3 coding DNA: TGTGCCAGCAGTCTTGGAACAGGGAGTGGGGAGACCCAGTACTTC. Translated, it gives CASSLGTGSGETQYF.

A few counts support this clone. The V gene is TRBV11-2, the J gene TRBJ2-3; 11 positions match TRBD2. Germline lookup yields CDR1 SGHAT and CDR2 FQNNGV. CDR3 size: 17 residues. V dropped 4 bases and J dropped 3; count of bases not matched to a gene: 9. This chain's CDR3 is CASSSPLAGVLTDTQYF. The CDR3 nucleotides are TGTGCCAGCAGCTCGCCACTAGCGGGGGTCTTGACAGATACGCAGTATTTT.

This clone came up once. The V call is TRBV9, the J call TRBJ2-5; D may be TRBD1 (6 bases). V shed 1 base and J shed 5 bases, with 15 bases lying between them. This CDR3 region has 15 residues. Germline lookup yields CDR1 SGDLS and CDR2 YYNGEE. The CDR3 DNA is TGTGCCAGCAGCGTACTGGAGACAGGCGGGGAGACCCAGTACTTC. Translated, it gives CASSVLETGGETQYF.

The V gene is TRBV7-2, the J gene TRBJ1-2; TRBD1 agrees at 12 bases. The CDR3 consists of 16 residues. The germline CDR1 and CDR2 sequences are SGHTA and FQGNSA. After removal of 8 bases from V and 5 bases from J, the junction contained 12 bases not matched to a gene. The chain's CDR3 is CASRPGQGAILYGYTF. DNA of the CDR3: TGTGCCAGCCGGCCGGGACAGGGGGCGATCCTTTATGGCTACACCTTC.

The chain combines TRBV19 with TRBJ1-1; D is ambiguous. The V end was cut by 3 bases, the J end by 1 base, with 12 bases between. Germline-derived CDR1 and CDR2 are LNHDA and SQIVND (reference sequence). This CDR3 contains 15 residues. CDR3 coding DNA: TGTGCCAGTAGTATCCTCCCGGGAGGGAACACTGAAGCTTTCTTT. Amino acid sequence: CASSILPGGNTEAFF.

In this sample, this clone turned up once. The rearrangement links TRBV2 to TRBJ2-1; TRBD2 aligns across 7 bases. Germline V gene data show CDR1 as SNHLY and CDR2 as FYNNEI. The CDR3 consists of 15 residues. The trim removed 5 bases at V and 0 bases at J, leaving 4 bases unmatched. CDR3 sequence: CASSRTSVSYNEQFF. The CDR3 DNA is TGTGCCAGCAGTAGGACTAGTGTCTCCTACAATGAGCAGTTCTTC.

This chain links TRBV28 with TRBJ2-7; 7 nucleotides align to TRBD1. The J segment lost 0 bases and the V segment lost 3 bases, leaving 11 bases of the junction unmatched. This CDR3 contains 17 residues. CDR1 is MDHEN, CDR2 SYDVKM, per germline. CDR3 DNA sequence: TGTGCCAGCAGTTTGGAAATGGGGACAGCGGACTCCTACGAGCAGTACTTC. Protein product: CASSLEMGTADSYEQYF.

V usage is TRBV15 and J usage is TRBJ2-2; possibly TRBD1 or TRBD2 for D (5 bases each). Germline CDR1 LNHNV, CDR2 YYDKDF (reference sequence). This CDR3 is 15 amino acids long. V lost 1 base and J lost 5, with 11 bases in between. CDR3 bases: TGTGCCACCAGCAGAGGGGACCTGCCGACCGGGGAGCTGTTTTTT. It encodes CATSRGDLPTGELFF. Variable domain in full (rest from reference TRBV15 and TRBJ2-2): DAMVIQNPRYQVTQFGKPVTLSCSQTLNHNVMYWYQQKSSQAPKLLFHYYDKDFNNEADTPDNFQSRRPNTSFCFLDIRSPGLGDTAMYLCATSRGDLPTGELFFGEGSRLTVL.

As DNA, the CDR3 is TGTGCCATCGCCTACGACAACAGGAACTATGGCTACACCTTC. It is translated as CAIAYDNRNYGYTF. The chain combines TRBV10-3 with TRBJ1-2, with D perhaps matching TRBD1 (5 bases). V lost 8 bases and J lost 2, with 15 bases in between. The CDR3 consists of 14 residues. Germline-derived CDR1 and CDR2 are ENHRY and SYGVKD.

CDR3 region: CASSLDWGAGGYTF. CDR3 DNA: TGTGCCAGCAGCTTGGATTGGGGGGCGGGTGGCTACACCTTC. The genes are TRBV5-4 and TRBJ1-2, with TRBD1 as a possible D gene (6 bases). The CDR3 is 14 amino acids. The ends were cut back, 0 bases at V and 7 bases at J, with 13 bases in the middle. The V gene's germline CDR1 is SGHNT and CDR2 YYREEE (reference sequence).

The chain combines TRBV7-9 with TRBJ1-1; D call uncertain. Looked up from germline, CDR1 is SEHNR and CDR2 is FQNEAQ (reference sequence). The ends were cut back, 0 bases at V and 7 bases at J, with 9 bases in the middle. There are 13 residues in the CDR3. CDR3 loop: CASSLAAGDEAFF. CDR3 DNA: TGTGCCAGCAGCTTAGCGGCAGGAGATGAAGCTTTCTTT.

V gene TRBV30 combines with J gene TRBJ2-6, with D perhaps matching TRBD2 (5 bases). Deletions cut 7 bases from V and 0 bases from J, with 10 bases between. This CDR3 comprises 14 residues. Germline-derived CDR1 and CDR2 are GTSNPN and SVGIG (reference sequence). The CDR3 is CASIRDSGANVLTF. Here the CDR3 DNA reads TGTGCCTCCATTCGGGACTCTGGGGCCAACGTCCTGACTTTC. The full variable domain, its missing parts supplied by reference TRBV30 and TRBJ2-6, is SQTIHQWPATLVQPVGSPLSLECTVEGTSNPNLYWYRQAAGRGLQLLFYSVGIGQISSEVPQNLSASRPQDRQFILSSKKLLLSDSGFYLCASIRDSGANVLTFGAGSRLTVL.